What follows describes a single T cell receptor (beta chain). This sample is drawn from a study of blood T cell repertoires in COVID-19. Germline assignment: CDR1 SGHRS and CDR2 YFSETQ. This CDR3 spans 15 amino acids. Between the trimmed V and J ends, which lost 0 bases and 7 bases, there was a span of 15 bases. Profiling relied on immunoSEQ multiplex PCR, and the TCRdb table lists in-frame clones only, not all of them. The sample lists approximately 300,000 clones, over 90% occurring once. The rearrangement joins TRBV5-1 to TRBJ2-3, with D maybe TRBD1 (5 bases). The sequence was obtained from a woman aged 25-40 years who had been exposed to COVID-19. Sequenced material: PBMCs or T cells enriched from blood (not recorded which). Here the CDR3 reads CASSLGGALTHTQYF. As DNA, the CDR3 is TGCGCCAGCAGCTTGGGTGGGGCGCTGACACATACGCAGTATTTT.